This entry lists 17 T cell receptor beta chains sequenced from one sample in a study of tumor-infiltrating lymphocytes in primary liver carcinoma. For blood RNA, unsorted whole blood served as the source, and germline DNA was extracted too. TCR beta cDNA was prepared out of 500 ng total RNA by means of a constant-region primer. For TCR beta, libraries were produced by three nested multiplex PCR rounds using slightly modified ARM-PCR. Primers for the first two PCR rounds were TRBV1-TRBV30 forward primers and a C-beta reverse primer (roughly 10 cycles per round). Using its own MiXCR run on the multiplex PCR reads, TCRdb lists one record per CDR3 protein. The sample yields hundreds of thousands of distinct CDR3 sequences, more than 55% seen once. Sample: peripheral blood. The receptors were sampled from a woman in her thirties with primary liver carcinoma and hepatitis B virus infection.

On this clonotype itself: The germline gene is not matched at one end of the junction; a read error may be the cause. DNA of the CDR3: TGCGCCAGTAGTGAGTGGGCAAGGGTTCAAGAGACCCAGTACTTC. Residues: CASSEWARVQETQYF. The rearrangement links TRBV10-2 to TRBJ2-5; no clear D. This CDR3 is 15 amino acids long. CDR1 is WSHSY and CDR2 is SAAADI in the germline V gene.

Points on this clonotype: The junction does not match germline at one end; this may be a read error. This chain links TRBV6-5 with TRBJ2-3; D possibly corresponds to TRBD2 (6 bases). Germline-derived CDR1 and CDR2 are MNHEY and SVGAGI. The CDR3 runs to 17 residues. Here the CDR3 DNA reads TGTACCAGCAGTACGTCAAGCGCGGGGCGCTTCGTGGATACGCAGTATTTT. Translating gives CTSSTSSAGRFVDTQYF.

In the case of this clonotype: It may be a read error: a sequence one base away is much more abundant. The chain recombines TRBV29-1 with TRBJ1-4; no clear D. The CDR3 extends over 13 amino acids. Germline V gene lookup returns CDR1 SQVTM and CDR2 ANQGSEA. The CDR3 nucleotides are TGCACCGTTGCGGCCCAGGCTAATGAAAAACTGTTTTTT. Amino acids: CTVAAQANEKLFF.

A remark on this clonotype: A read error is likely, as this CDR3 ends without the conserved phenylalanine or tryptophan. The chain links TRBV12-3 or TRBV12-4 to TRBJ2-5, with D perhaps TRBD1 (5 bases). The CDR3 covers 13 residues. The CDR3 reads CVSSLKDMIPQYY. The DNA of the CDR3 is TGTGTCAGCAGTTTGAAGGACATGATACCCCAGTACTAC.

Many counts were recorded for this clonotype. The CDR3 nucleotides read TGTGCCAGCAGTTTATATAGGGGACAGAGCTCCTACGAGCAGTACTTC. Its translation: CASSLYRGQSSYEQYF. V gene TRBV12-3 or TRBV12-4 combines with J gene TRBJ2-7; TRBD1 aligns across 7 bases. V was pared by 2 bases and J by 0 bases, with 7 bases of the junction left unmatched. The length of the CDR3 is 16 residues.

This clonotype came up a few times. This chain joins TRBV5-1 and TRBJ2-7, with TRBD2 matching 9 bases. Losses at the gene ends were 2 bases for V and 3 bases for J; bases not matched to a gene: 3. This CDR3 is built from 14 residues. Germline V gives CDR1 SGHRS, CDR2 YFSETQ. CDR3: CASSFASGVYEQYF. The DNA of the CDR3 is TGCGCCAGCAGCTTCGCTAGCGGGGTCTACGAGCAGTACTTC.

The chain joins TRBV11-3 to TRBJ2-1; D call uncertain. The CDR3 consists of 11 residues. Trimming removed 11 bases from V and 5 bases from J, with 10 bases in between. Germline values: CDR1 SGHNT, CDR2 YENEEA. The CDR3 reads CAYSLNNEQFF. In DNA form, the CDR3 reads TGTGCCTACAGCCTGAACAATGAGCAGTTCTTC. Using reference TRBV11-3 and TRBJ2-1 for the parts outside the CDR3, the full variable domain is EAGVVQSPRYKIIEKKQPVAFWCNPISGHNTLYWYLQNLGQGPELLIRYENEEAVDDSQLPKDRFSAERLKGVDSTLKIQPAELGDSAVYLCAYSLNNEQFFGPGTRLTVL.

Comment on this clonotype: A much larger clonotype is one base distant, so this may be a read error. This chain joins TRBV6-1 and TRBJ2-7; 7 positions agree with TRBD1. In germline, CDR1 is MNHNS, CDR2 SASEGT. Germline trimming cut 6 bases from V and 5 bases from J; bases unmatched to any gene: 10. The CDR3 runs 14 residues. The CDR3 here is CASRRQGPAHEQYF. Written as DNA, the CDR3 is TGTGCCAGCAGAAGACAGGGTCCGGCCCACGAGCAGTACTTC.

This chain uses TRBV6-5 with TRBJ2-7, with D perhaps TRBD1 (5 bases). Germline V gene lookup returns CDR1 MNHEY and CDR2 SVGAGI. V shed 2 bases and J shed 5 bases, with 25 bases lying between them. There are 18 residues in the CDR3. The chain's CDR3 is CASSYRGQRQGSIDEQYF. As DNA, the CDR3 is TGTGCCAGCAGTTACAGGGGCCAAAGGCAGGGCAGTATCGACGAGCAGTACTTC.

There are a few counts of this clonotype. A much larger clone differs by one base, so this may be a read error. This sequence joins TRBV29-1 and TRBJ2-1; TRBD2 aligns across 7 bases. CDR1 is SQVTM, CDR2 ANQGSEA, per germline. This CDR3 contains 14 residues. After removal of 7 bases from V and 1 base from J, the junction contained 7 bases not matched to a gene. CDR3 protein: CSALSGASYNEQFF. The CDR3 DNA reads TGCAGCGCCCTAAGCGGGGCTTCCTACAATGAGCAGTTCTTC.

The chain carries TRBV11-2 and TRBJ2-5; no definite D call. The CDR3 consists of 15 residues. Germline V gene sequence: CDR1 SGHAT, CDR2 FQNNGV. The germline V and J ends were trimmed by 7 bases and 7 bases, with 22 bases remaining between them. The CDR3 nucleotides read TGTGCCAGCATCACCACGCAGGACCGTCTGCGGACCCAGTACTTC. As protein: CASITTQDRLRTQYF.

With regard to this clonotype: A much larger clonotype is one base distant, so this may be a read error. The gene calls are TRBV7-9 and TRBJ2-3; no clear D gene. This CDR3 is 15 amino acids long. Germline V gives CDR1 SEHNR, CDR2 FQNEAQ (reference sequence). The CDR3 DNA reads as TGTGCCAGCACCCGATTGGGAAGTAGCACAGATATGCAGTATTTT. Its translation is CASTRLGSSTDMQYF.

On this clonotype itself: This clone may be a read error of a much larger clone one base away. The chain recombines TRBV12-3 or TRBV12-4 with TRBJ2-5, with D possibly being TRBD2 (5 bases). This CDR3 has 11 amino acids. DNA of the CDR3: TGTGCCAGCAGTGCAGCGGAGACCCTGTACTTC. Encoded protein: CASSAAETLYF.

Of note for this clonotype: This may be a read error: a much more frequent sequence differs by one nucleotide. The chain recombines TRBV29-1 with TRBJ2-6; tentative D call: TRBD1 (5 bases). The germline gives CDR1 SQVTM, CDR2 ANQGSEA. This CDR3 comprises 14 residues. The CDR3 region has the DNA TGCAGCACGTCGGAAAGGGCTGGGGCCAACATCCTGACTTTC. It is translated as CSTSERAGANILTF.

V is TRBV11-1 and J is TRBJ2-1; perhaps D is TRBD1 or TRBD2 (5 bases each). The CDR3 extends over 16 amino acids. The V end lost 5 bases, the J end lost 0 bases, and 14 bases lay between the germline ends. Germline V gene lookup returns CDR1 SGHAT and CDR2 FQDESV (reference sequence). As DNA, the CDR3 is TGTGCCAGCAGCGTACGGGGCAGGGCCTCCTACAATGAGCAGTTCTTC. Protein sequence: CASSVRGRASYNEQFF.

This clonotype was seen repeatedly, ten times or more. This chain links TRBV29-1 with TRBJ1-1; D ambiguous. Germline CDR1 SQVTM, CDR2 ANQGSEA. Trimming stripped 5 bases from V and 1 base from J, with 5 bases between. The CDR3 covers 11 residues. DNA of the CDR3: TGCAGCGTTCCCGGGAACACTGAAGCTTTCTTT. Protein product: CSVPGNTEAFF.

A remark on this clonotype: Germline and junction disagree at one end, which may indicate a read error. The chain employs TRBV11-2 and TRBJ2-3, with D maybe TRBD1 (5 bases). The germline V gene has CDR1 SGHAT and CDR2 FQNNGV. CDR3 size: 16 residues. CDR3 DNA sequence: TGTGCCAGCAGCTTACGGTCTGACTCCGGCACAGGTACGCAGTACTTT. It specifies CASSLRSDSGTGTQYF.